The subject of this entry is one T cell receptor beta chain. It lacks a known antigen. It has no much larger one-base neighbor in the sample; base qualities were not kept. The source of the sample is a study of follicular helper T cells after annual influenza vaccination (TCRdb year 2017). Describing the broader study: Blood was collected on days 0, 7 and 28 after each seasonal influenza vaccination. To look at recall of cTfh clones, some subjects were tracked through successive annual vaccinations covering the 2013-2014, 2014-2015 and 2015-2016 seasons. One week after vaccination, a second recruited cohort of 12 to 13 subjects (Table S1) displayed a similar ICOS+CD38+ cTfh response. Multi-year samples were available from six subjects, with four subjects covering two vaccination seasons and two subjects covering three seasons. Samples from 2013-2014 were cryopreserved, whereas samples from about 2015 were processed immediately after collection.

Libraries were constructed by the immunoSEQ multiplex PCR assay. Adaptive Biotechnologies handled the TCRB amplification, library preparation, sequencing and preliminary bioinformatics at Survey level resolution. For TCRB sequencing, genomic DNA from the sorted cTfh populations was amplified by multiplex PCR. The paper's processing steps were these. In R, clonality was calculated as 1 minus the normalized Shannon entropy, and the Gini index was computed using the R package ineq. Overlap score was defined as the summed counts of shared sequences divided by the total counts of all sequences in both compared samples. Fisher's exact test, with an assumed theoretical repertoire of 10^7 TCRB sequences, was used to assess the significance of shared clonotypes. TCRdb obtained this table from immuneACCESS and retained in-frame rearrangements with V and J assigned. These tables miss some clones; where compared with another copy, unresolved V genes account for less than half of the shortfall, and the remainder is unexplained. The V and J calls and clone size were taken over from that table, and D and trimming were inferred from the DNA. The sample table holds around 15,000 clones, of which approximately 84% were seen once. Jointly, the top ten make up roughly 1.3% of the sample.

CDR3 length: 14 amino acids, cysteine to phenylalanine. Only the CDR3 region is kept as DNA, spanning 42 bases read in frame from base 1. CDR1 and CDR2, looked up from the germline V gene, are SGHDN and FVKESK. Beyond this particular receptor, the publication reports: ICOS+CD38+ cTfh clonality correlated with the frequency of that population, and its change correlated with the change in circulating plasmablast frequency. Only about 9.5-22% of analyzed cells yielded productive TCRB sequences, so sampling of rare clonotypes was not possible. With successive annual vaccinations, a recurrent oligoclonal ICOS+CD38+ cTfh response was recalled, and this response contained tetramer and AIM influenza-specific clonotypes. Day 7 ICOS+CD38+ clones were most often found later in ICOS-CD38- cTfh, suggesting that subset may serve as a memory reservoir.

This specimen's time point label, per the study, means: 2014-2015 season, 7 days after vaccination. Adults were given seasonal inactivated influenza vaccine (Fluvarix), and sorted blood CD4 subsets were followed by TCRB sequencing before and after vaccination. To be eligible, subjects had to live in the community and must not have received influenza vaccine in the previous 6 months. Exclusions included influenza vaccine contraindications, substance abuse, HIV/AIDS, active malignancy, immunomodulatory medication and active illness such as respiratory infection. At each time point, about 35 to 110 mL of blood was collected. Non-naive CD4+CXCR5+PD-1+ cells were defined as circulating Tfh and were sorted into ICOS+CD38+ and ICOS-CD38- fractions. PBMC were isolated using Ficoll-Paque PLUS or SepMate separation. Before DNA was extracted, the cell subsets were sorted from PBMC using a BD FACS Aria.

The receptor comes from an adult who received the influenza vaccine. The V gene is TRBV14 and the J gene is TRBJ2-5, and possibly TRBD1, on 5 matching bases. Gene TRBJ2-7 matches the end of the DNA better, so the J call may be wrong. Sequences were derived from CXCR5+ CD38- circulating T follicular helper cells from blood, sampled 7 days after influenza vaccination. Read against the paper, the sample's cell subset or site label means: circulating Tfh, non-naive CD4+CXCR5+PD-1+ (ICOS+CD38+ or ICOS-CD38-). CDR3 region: CASSQGQNSYEQYF. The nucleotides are TGTGCCAGCAGCCAAGGACAGAACTCCTACGAGCAGTACTTC.